This T cell receptor beta chain was identified during a study of vaccination and CD4 T cells after COVID-19. At the level of the study: Convalescent donors were composed of six males and four females, of whom two were Hispanic. It was a median approximately 92 days after diagnosis, with a range of 35 to 161, that post-COVID samples were drawn.

Germline CDR1 and CDR2: DFQATT and SNEGSKA (reference sequence). The CDR3 has 14 amino acids. V was shortened by 1 base and J by 4 bases, with 13 bases between the two germline ends. The study's findings and limits: Convalescent patients' vaccine-specific clones were spike mono-reactive in 304 of 307 cases.

On this clonotype: What it binds is unknown.

The treatment is: approximately nine-day PBMC culture with coronavirus spike peptide pools or control peptides (ViraFEST assay). The Oncomine TCR Beta short-read assay was what sequenced the DNA obtained from cultured CD4+ T cells. DNA came from CD4+ T cells after culture. TCRdb called the PCR reads again in MiXCR, with one record for every CDR3 protein. The sample lists roughly 7,300 distinct CDR3 sequences, 55% to 75% occurring once. The sequenced material came from CD4+ T cells from blood, cultured in vitro. This sequence was found in a human donor who had recovered from COVID-19. This chain joins TRBV20-1 and TRBJ2-5; the D gene is possibly TRBD1 (6 bases). CDR3 residues: CSARVATGLETQYF. Written as DNA, the CDR3 is TGCAGTGCTAGAGTGGCAACAGGGTTAGAGACCCAGTACTTC.